This T cell receptor (beta chain) was sequenced during a study of identical twins. Germline V gene data show CDR1 as SGHAT and CDR2 as FQNNGV. The CDR3 runs to 18 residues. The ends were cut back, 0 bases at V and 3 bases at J, with 21 bases in the middle. Broader study findings: Cord blood beta clonotypes present at high abundance carried fewer insertions; no such pattern appeared in memory repertoires. In zero-insertion analyses, partial confounding could arise from invariant MAIT and iNKT cells.

A single record per CDR3 protein comes from TCRdb applying MiXCR to the 5' RACE reads. The profile covers about 890,000 distinct CDR3 sequences, with about 12% appearing a single time and around 1.6% taken by the ten largest. Concerning this clonotype: What it recognizes is unknown.

These records were also assigned to another study, of yellow fever vaccine responses in identical twins.

The chain couples TRBV11-2 to TRBJ2-7; weak D call: TRBD1 (6 bases). Sequenced material: PBMCs. The source is a woman aged 18-29 years in good health. The CDR3 DNA reads as TGTGCCAGCAGCTTAGATCTTGGGGGCGGAACCGCAGACTACGAGCAGTACTTC. It encodes CASSLDLGGGTADYEQYF.